This note documents a single TCR beta chain sequence. Antigen specificity is unknown. J was trimmed by 6 bases and V by 1 base; bases with no gene match: 6. CDR1 MGHRA and CDR2 YSYEKL come from the germline V gene. This CDR3 has 16 residues. This sample is part of a study of a mutant IDH1 vaccine in newly diagnosed glioma. Study details: Treated patients, roughly 62% male and roughly 40% female, averaged approximately 40 years of age.

Assay: immunoSEQ multiplex PCR; the TCRdb copy retains only in-frame clones and omits some. The sample consists of about 36,000 clones, under 90% of them appearing once. The time point denotes: week 11, during vaccination. Doses consisted of 300 ug of mutant IDH1 20-mer peptide each, paired with topical imiquimod. This clonotype originated in a woman aged 25-40 years with glioma. Some clones in this sample may be carry-over from other donors' samples. Material: peripheral blood mononuclear cells (PBMCs), obtained from a glioma patient whose treatment included an IDH1 peptide vaccine. This chain joins TRBV4-1 and TRBJ2-1, with 10 bases lining up with TRBD1. CDR3 protein: CASSQAGRTGGNEQFF. The DNA of the CDR3 is TGCGCCAGCAGCCAAGCAGGGAGGACAGGGGGCAATGAGCAGTTCTTC.